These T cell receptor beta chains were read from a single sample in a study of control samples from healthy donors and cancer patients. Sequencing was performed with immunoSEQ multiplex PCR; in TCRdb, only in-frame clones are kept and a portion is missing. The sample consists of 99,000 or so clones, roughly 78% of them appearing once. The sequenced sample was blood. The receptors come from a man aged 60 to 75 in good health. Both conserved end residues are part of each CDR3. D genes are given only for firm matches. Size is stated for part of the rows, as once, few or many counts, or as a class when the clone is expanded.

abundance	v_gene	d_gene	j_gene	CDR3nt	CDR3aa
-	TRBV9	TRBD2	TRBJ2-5	TGTGCCAGCAGCCACCCAGCGGGGGCGCCTTGGGAAGAGACCCAGTACTTC	CASSHPAGAPWEETQYF
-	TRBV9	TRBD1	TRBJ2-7	TGTGCCAGCAGCACCTACGACAGGGCCTACGAGCAGTACTTC	CASSTYDRAYEQYF
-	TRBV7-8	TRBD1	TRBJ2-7	TGTGCCAGCAGCGGACCGGGACAGGGGATATACGAGCAGTACTTC	CASSGPGQGIYEQYF
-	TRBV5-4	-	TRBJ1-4	TGTGCCAGCAGCGAAAAACGCGCAGGGAGGGGAACTAATGAAAAACTGTTTTTT	CASSEKRAGRGTNEKLFF
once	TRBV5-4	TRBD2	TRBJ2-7	TGTGCCAGCAGCTTCTATCGGGACGGGAGGACCTACGAGCAGTACTTC	CASSFYRDGRTYEQYF
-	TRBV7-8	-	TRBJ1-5	TGTGCCAGCAGCTTAATATTAGGGGTTGAGCAGCCCCAGCATTTT	CASSLILGVEQPQHF
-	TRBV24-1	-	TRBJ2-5	TGTGCCACCAGTGATTTAGGCAGCCAAGAGACCCAGTACTTC	CATSDLGSQETQYF
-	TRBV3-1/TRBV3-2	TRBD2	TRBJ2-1	TGTGCCAGCAGCCAAGAAGTGGCTAGCGGTTGGACTAACTACAATGAGCAGTTCTTC	CASSQEVASGWTNYNEQFF
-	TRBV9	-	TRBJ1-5	TGTGCCAGCAGCGCCAGGGAGGGATTTGATCAGCCCCAGCATTTT	CASSAREGFDQPQHF
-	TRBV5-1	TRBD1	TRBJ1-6	TGCGCCAGCAGCCCCGGGACAGGCCCAAGCTCCTATAATTCACCCCTCCACTTT	CASSPGTGPSSYNSPLHF
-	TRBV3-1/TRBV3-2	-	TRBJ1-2	TGTGCCAGCAGCCAGGCCGGGACGCTCTATGGCTACACCTTC	CASSQAGTLYGYTF
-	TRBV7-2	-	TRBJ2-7	TGTGCCAGCAGCTTAGATCGCACCTACGAGCAGTACTTC	CASSLDRTYEQYF
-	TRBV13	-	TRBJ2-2	TGTGCCAGCGCTGAGGGTTCGAACACCGGGGAGCTGTTTTTT	CASAEGSNTGELFF
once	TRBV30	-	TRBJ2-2	TGTGCCTGGAGTGAACAAAACACCGGGGAACTGTTTTTT	CAWSEQNTGELFF
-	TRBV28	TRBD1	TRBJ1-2	TGTGCCAGCACCCCCACAGGGGAGTGGGGCGGCTACACCTTC	CASTPTGEWGGYTF